The 6 T cell receptor beta chains listed next were all sequenced from one sample in a study of CD8 T cells in ankylosing spondylitis. TCRdb used MiXCR to reprocess the 5' RACE reads, holding one entry per CDR3 protein. The data contain hundreds of thousands of distinct CDR3 sequences, under 25% of them seen just once; the ten biggest clones take up roughly 3.6%. The material sequenced was blood, either unsorted or a sorted T cell fraction (not recorded which). Every receptor here comes from a female donor with ankylosing spondylitis or in good health (not recorded which).

CDR3 in amino acids: CASQEDRYINQPQHF. The DNA for the CDR3 is TGTGCCTCCCAAGAGGACAGGTATATCAATCAGCCCCAGCATTTT. The rearrangement joins TRBV7-2 to TRBJ1-5, with TRBD1 matching 7 bases. CDR1 and CDR2 from the germline V gene are SGHTA and FQGNSA. The junction had 13 bases not matched to a gene; V was cut back by 11 bases and J by 3 bases. The CDR3 is 15 residues long.

This clonotype was counted between two and nine times. The rearrangement joins TRBV15 to TRBJ2-1; 11 bases align to TRBD2. Germline-derived CDR1 and CDR2 are LNHNV and YYDKDF (reference sequence). The junction had 5 bases not matched to a gene; V was cut back by 3 bases and J by 4 bases. The CDR3 has 16 residues. The CDR3 here is CATSSLLAGVYNEQFF. CDR3 nucleotides: TGTGCCACCAGCAGCTTACTAGCGGGAGTATACAATGAGCAGTTCTTC.

J is TRBJ2-3 and V is TRBV2; 7 bases align to TRBD2. V gave up 4 bases and J gave up 2 bases; unmatched junction bases: 9. The CDR3 covers 16 residues. Germline loops: CDR1 SNHLY, CDR2 FYNNEI. The CDR3 DNA sequence: TGTGCCAGCAGTGCCTTGGGTAGCGGGCCCACAGATACGCAGTATTTT. Encoded protein: CASSALGSGPTDTQYF.

The chain combines TRBV14 with TRBJ2-7, with TRBD2 as a possible D gene (5 bases). The germline V gene has CDR1 SGHDN and CDR2 FVKESK. The V end was cut by 1 base, the J end by 0 bases, with 10 bases between. The CDR3 has 15 amino acids. DNA of the CDR3: TGTGCCAGCAGCCAAGCCCTGGGGAGCTCCTACGAGCAGTACTTC. Its protein product is CASSQALGSSYEQYF.

The chain has TRBV6-1 and TRBJ1-2; perhaps TRBD1 as D (5 bases). The germline V gene has CDR1 MNHNS and CDR2 SASEGT. V lost 3 bases, J lost 5 bases, and 13 bases lay in between. This CDR3 has 14 residues. CDR3 DNA sequence: TGTGCCAGCAGTGAGGTCCGCAGGGTTTATGGCTACACCTTC. Encoded protein: CASSEVRRVYGYTF.

This clonotype came up a few times. The V gene is TRBV20-1, the J gene TRBJ2-7, with D maybe TRBD1 (5 bases). Trimming stripped 1 base from V and 0 bases from J, with 25 bases between. Germline V gene sequence: CDR1 DFQATT, CDR2 SNEGSKA (reference sequence). The CDR3 length is 19 residues. The CDR3 DNA sequence: TGCAGTGCTAGAGGACGACAGCAACAAAGCTTACCGAGCTCCTACGAGCAGTACTTC. This translates into CSARGRQQQSLPSSYEQYF.